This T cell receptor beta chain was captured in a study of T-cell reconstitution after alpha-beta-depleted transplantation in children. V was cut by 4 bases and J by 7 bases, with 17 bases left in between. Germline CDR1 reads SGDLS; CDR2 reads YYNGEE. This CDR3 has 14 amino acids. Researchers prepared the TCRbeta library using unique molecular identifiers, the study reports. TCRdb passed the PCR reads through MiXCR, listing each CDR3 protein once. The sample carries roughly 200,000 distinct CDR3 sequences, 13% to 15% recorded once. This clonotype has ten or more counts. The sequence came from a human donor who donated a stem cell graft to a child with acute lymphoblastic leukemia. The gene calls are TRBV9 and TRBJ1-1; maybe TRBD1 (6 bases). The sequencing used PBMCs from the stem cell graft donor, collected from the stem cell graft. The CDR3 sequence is CASSPRTVGGEAFF. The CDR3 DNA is TGTGCCAGCAGCCCGAGGACAGTTGGTGGTGAAGCTTTCTTT.